This T cell receptor (beta chain) comes out of a study of blood T cell repertoires in COVID-19. Only in-frame clones appear in the TCRdb table, and some are missing; sequencing was by immunoSEQ multiplex PCR. The profile shows around 88,000 clones, over 75% of them singletons. The CDR3 sequence is 12 residues long. V shed 5 bases and J shed 5 bases, with 9 bases lying between them. Germline values: CDR1 MDHEN, CDR2 SYDVKM. This clonotype was sampled from a woman at least 80 years old with acute or convalescent COVID-19. The gene calls are TRBV28 and TRBJ1-2; D not resolved. The sample taken for sequencing was peripheral blood. The CDR3 reads CASSGGVYGYTF. The CDR3 DNA reads as TGTGCCAGCAGTGGAGGAGTATATGGCTACACCTTC.